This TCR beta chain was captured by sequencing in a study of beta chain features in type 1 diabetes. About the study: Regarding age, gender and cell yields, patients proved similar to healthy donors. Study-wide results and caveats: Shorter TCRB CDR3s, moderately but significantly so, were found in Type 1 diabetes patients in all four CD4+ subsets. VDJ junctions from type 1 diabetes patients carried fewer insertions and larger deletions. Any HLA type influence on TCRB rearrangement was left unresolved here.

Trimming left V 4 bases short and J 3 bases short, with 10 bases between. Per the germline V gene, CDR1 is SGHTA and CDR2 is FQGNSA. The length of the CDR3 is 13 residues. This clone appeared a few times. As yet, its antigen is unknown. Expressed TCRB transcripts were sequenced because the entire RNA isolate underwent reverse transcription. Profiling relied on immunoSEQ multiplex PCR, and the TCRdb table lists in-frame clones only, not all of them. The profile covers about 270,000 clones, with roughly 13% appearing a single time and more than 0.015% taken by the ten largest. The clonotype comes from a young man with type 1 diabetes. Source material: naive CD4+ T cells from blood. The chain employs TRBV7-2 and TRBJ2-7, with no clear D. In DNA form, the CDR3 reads TGTGCCAGCAGCTCCCAACACCTCTACGAGCAGTACTTC. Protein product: CASSSQHLYEQYF.